The clone carrying this TCR beta chain was found many times. Antigen unknown. Synthesis of cDNA used 5'RACE (with 10-nucleotide random UMIs). In every sequencing run, more than 170 million TCR-beta sequences were generated from 15-18 subjects. TCRdb reanalysed the 5' RACE reads using MiXCR and keeps one entry per CDR3 protein. The sample lists some 55,000 distinct CDR3 sequences, 6.5% to 8.5% occurring once. Time point reported: longitudinal time-point 3. V dropped 1 base and J dropped 3; count of bases not matched to a gene: 3. Per the germline V gene, CDR1 is SGHRS and CDR2 is YFSETQ. The CDR3 loop spans 15 amino acids. These data originate in a study of neurological immune-mediated disorders. Regarding the study as a whole: HTLV-1-associated myelopathy showed the most TCR clonal expansion; multiple sclerosis the least, below healthy controls.

The TCR comes from a woman aged 40-49 years in good health. The sequenced sample was PBMCs. The V gene is TRBV5-1, the J gene TRBJ1-2; 10 nucleotides match TRBD1. The DNA for the CDR3 is TGCGCCAGCAGCTTGAGGGACAGGGGTGACTATGGCTACACCTTC. This encodes CASSLRDRGDYGYTF.